These T cell receptor beta chains were read from a single sample in a study of blood T cell repertoires in COVID-19. TCRdb's copy holds only in-frame clones and misses some; the assay was immunoSEQ multiplex PCR. This table has some 200,000 clones, 84% appearing once. Sequenced: peripheral blood. The receptor set was obtained from a woman older than 75 with active or convalescent COVID-19. Both conserved end residues are part of each CDR3. Fields, in order: CDR3 length, V gene, CDR3 protein.

>16|TRBV5-6
CASTPLQGASYNEQFF
>15|TRBV5-1
CASSLVQGDTGELFF
>14|TRBV7-7
CASSAGQGVETQYF
>16|TRBV2
CASCMNRAGGEETQYF
>15|TRBV11-3
CASSPPGGSFYEQFF
>14|TRBV5-1
CASSSRGMNTEAFF
>14|TRBV19
CASSIGPRVDTQYF
>15|TRBV30
CAWILRDRGFYEQYF
>12|TRBV6-5
CASSYLTGELFF
>17|TRBV5-1
CASSVATGLREGGELFF
>14|TRBV9
CASSLAGGSYEQYF
>11|TRBV20-1
CSDRRSTGYTF
>13|TRBV12-5
CASDKMRGRGYTF
>15|TRBV25-1
CASSEWGRSWETQYF
>15|TRBV28
CASSLWGTRTGEQYF
>14|TRBV6-2/TRBV6-3
CASSPGLETDTQYF
>14|TRBV6-5
CASISTGGNTEAFF
>15|TRBV11-2
CASSLGTGGGEKLFF
>15|TRBV7-2
CASSLEGQGASIQYF
>14|TRBV5-6
CASSLQGTKETQYF
>15|TRBV10-3
CAISESSGSTYEQYF
>16|TRBV11-2
CASSLATGQTSYEQYF
>13|TRBV19
CASSTLTGGTQYF
>15|TRBV18
CASSPPTGTYSPLHF
>13|TRBV12-3/TRBV12-4
CASRSGTTNEQFF
>12|TRBV5-1
CASSKTGDEQYF
>14|TRBV27
CASSLSAGDYGYTF
>14|TRBV7-2
CASSKDWGAYEQYF
>11|TRBV28
CASRGSYGYTF
>16|TRBV6-4
CASSDREGMMNTEAFF
>14|TRBV3-1/TRBV3-2
CASSQFGGDTEAFF
>20|TRBV19
CASSPRGVGLALPGGETQYF
>13|TRBV18
CASSSDSLGELFF
>13|TRBV18
CASSRGKEETQYF
>13|TRBV7-3
CASSFYGADTQYF
>15|TRBV3-1/TRBV3-2
CASSQGTGGNYGYTF
>13|TRBV28
CASSPTGGRPQHF
>15|TRBV19
CASSIFPRGANVLTF
>17|TRBV18
CASSPGGLAGGHGTQYF
>13|TRBV19
CASRRAGEETQYF
>15|TRBV24-1
CATEASTPGTDTQYF
>16|TRBV28
CASSSTGTVTSETQYF
>15|TRBV5-6
CASSRKTGGNSPLHF
>13|TRBV11-2
CASSVGQNQPQHF
>15|TRBV5-4
CASSGGAGGTDTQYF